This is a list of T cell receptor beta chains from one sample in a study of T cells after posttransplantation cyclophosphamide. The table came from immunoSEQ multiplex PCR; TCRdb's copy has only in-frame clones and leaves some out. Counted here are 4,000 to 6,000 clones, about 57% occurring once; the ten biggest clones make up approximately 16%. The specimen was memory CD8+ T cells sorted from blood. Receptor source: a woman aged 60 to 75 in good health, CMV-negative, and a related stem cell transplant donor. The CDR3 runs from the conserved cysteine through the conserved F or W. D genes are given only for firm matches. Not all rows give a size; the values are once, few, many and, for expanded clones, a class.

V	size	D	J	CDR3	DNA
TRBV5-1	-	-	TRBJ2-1	CASRRAEANEQFF	TGCGCCAGCAGACGAGCGGAGGCCAATGAGCAGTTCTTC
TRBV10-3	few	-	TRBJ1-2	CAISERGGAYGYTF	TGTGCCATCAGTGAAAGGGGGGGAGCGTATGGCTACACCTTC
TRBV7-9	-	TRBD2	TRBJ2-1	CASSLAGRGVYNEQFF	TGTGCCAGCAGCTTAGCAGGGCGGGGGGTTTACAATGAGCAGTTCTTC
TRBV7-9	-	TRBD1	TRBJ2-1	CASSPGTGTYNEQFF	TGTGCCAGCAGCCCCGGGACAGGGACCTACAATGAGCAGTTCTTC
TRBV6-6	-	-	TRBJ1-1	CASKEGGTEAFF	TGTGCCAGCAAAGAGGGAGGAACTGAAGCTTTCTTT
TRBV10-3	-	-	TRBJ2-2	CATRGRENTGELFF	TGTGCCACCAGGGGCAGGGAGAACACCGGGGAGCTGTTTTTT
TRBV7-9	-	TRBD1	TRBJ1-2	CASSFTPGQGGPNYGYTF	TGTGCCAGCAGCTTTACACCGGGACAGGGGGGCCCTAACTATGGCTACACCTTC
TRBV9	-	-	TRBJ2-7	CASRQLFRRGAEQYF	TGTGCCAGCAGGCAATTGTTTCGCCGGGGGGCCGAGCAGTACTTC
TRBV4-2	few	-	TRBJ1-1	CASSQDRGSRPDPEAFF	TGTGCCAGCAGCCAAGATCGAGGGAGTAGACCCGACCCTGAAGCTTTCTTT
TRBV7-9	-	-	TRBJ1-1	CASSLVSVEAFF	TGTGCCAGCAGTCTTGTCTCTGTTGAAGCTTTCTTT
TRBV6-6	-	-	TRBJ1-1	CASSRQSLNTEAFF	TGTGCCAGCAGTAGACAGTCCTTGAACACTGAAGCTTTCTTT
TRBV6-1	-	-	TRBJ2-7	CASNTGSVHEQYF	TGTGCCAGCAATACGGGGAGTGTCCACGAGCAGTACTTC
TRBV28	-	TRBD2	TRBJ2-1	CASSRDLAGGMNEQFF	TGTGCCAGCAGTAGGGACCTAGCGGGGGGGATGAATGAGCAGTTCTTC
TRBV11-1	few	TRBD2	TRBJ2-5	CASTSLAGGYQETQYF	TGTGCCAGCACCTCCCTAGCGGGAGGGTACCAAGAGACCCAGTACTTC
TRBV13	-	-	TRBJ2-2	CASSPDSPRNTGELFF	TGTGCCAGCAGCCCGGACTCACCTCGGAACACCGGGGAGCTGTTTTTT
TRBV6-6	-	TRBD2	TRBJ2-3	CASRNIAGGQTDTQYF	TGTGCCAGCAGAAATATAGCGGGGGGGCAGACAGATACGCAGTATTTT
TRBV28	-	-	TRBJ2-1	CASSLGTGDYNEQFF	TGTGCCAGCAGTTTGGGGACTGGAGACTACAATGAGCAGTTCTTC
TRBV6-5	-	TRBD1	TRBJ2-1	CASSYGQGEFF	TGTGCCAGCAGTTACGGGCAGGGGGAGTTCTTC
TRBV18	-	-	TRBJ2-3	CASFIDNTQYF	TGTGCCAGCTTCATCGACAATACGCAGTATTTT
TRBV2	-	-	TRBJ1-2	CASSGRESYGYTF	TGTGCCAGCAGTGGTCGGGAATCCTATGGCTACACCTTC
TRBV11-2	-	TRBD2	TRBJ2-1	CASSLDLTSGYNEQFF	TGTGCCAGCAGCTTAGATCTGACTAGCGGATACAATGAGCAGTTCTTC
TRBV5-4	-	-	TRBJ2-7	CASSFQGSPSYEQYF	TGTGCCAGCAGCTTTCAGGGCAGTCCCTCCTACGAGCAGTACTTC
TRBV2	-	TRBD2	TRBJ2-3	CASSGLAGVWGTDTQYF	TGTGCCAGCAGTGGCTTAGCGGGAGTTTGGGGCACAGATACGCAGTATTTT
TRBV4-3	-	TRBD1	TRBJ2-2	CASSHSSSRGQGRTGELFF	TGCGCCAGCAGCCACTCTAGTTCTAGGGGACAGGGAAGGACCGGGGAGCTGTTTTTT
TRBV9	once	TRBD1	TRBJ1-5	CASSDAPGQGNQPQHF	TGTGCCAGCAGCGATGCTCCGGGACAGGGCAATCAGCCCCAGCATTTT
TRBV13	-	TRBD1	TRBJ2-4	CASSGTGLAKNIQYF	TGTGCCAGCAGCGGGACAGGGTTAGCCAAAAACATTCAGTACTTC
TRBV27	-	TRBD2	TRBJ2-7	CASSLQASGRYEQYF	TGTGCCAGCAGTTTACAGGCTAGCGGGAGATACGAGCAGTACTTC
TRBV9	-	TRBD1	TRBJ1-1	CASSEEDRANEAFF	TGTGCCAGCAGCGAAGAAGACAGGGCGAATGAAGCTTTCTTT
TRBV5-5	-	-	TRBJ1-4	CASSERQVFLNEKLFF	TGTGCCAGCAGCGAACGACAGGTCTTCTTAAATGAAAAACTGTTTTTT
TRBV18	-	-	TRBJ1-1	CASSPRSGGAMNTEAFF	TGTGCCAGCTCACCAAGGTCCGGGGGGGCAATGAACACTGAAGCTTTCTTT
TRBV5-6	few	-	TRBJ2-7	CASSKTSHLVYEQYF	TGTGCCAGCAGCAAAACTAGTCATCTTGTTTACGAGCAGTACTTC
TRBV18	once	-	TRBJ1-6	CASSPDSTPLHF	TGTGCCAGCTCTCCAGACAGCACACCCCTCCACTTT
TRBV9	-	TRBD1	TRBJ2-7	CASSPRQGTNEQYF	TGTGCCAGCAGCCCCAGACAGGGGACAAACGAGCAGTACTTC
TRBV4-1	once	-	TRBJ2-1	CASSQDLGGYEQFF	TGCGCCAGCAGCCAAGATCTCGGGGGATACGAGCAGTTCTTC
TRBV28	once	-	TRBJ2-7	CASSHLTESYEQYF	TGTGCCAGCAGTCACCTCACAGAGTCCTACGAGCAGTACTTC
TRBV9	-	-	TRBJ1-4	CASSVEGRGEKLFF	TGTGCCAGCAGCGTAGAGGGGAGGGGTGAAAAACTGTTTTTT
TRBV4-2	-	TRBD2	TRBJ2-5	CASSQDRTSGETQYF	TGTGCCAGCAGCCAAGACCGGACTAGCGGGGAGACCCAGTACTTC
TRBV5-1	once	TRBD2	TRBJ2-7	CASSRDYVEQYF	TGCGCCAGCAGCCGGGACTACGTGGAGCAGTACTTC
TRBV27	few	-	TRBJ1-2	CASSFGGGDGYTF	TGTGCCAGCAGTTTTGGGGGAGGCGATGGCTACACCTTC
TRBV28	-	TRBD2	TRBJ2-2	CASSLLASGSGNTGELFF	TGTGCCAGCAGTTTACTGGCCAGCGGGAGTGGGAACACCGGGGAGCTGTTTTTT
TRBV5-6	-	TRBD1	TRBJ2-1	CASSLAQGAPSYNEQFF	TGTGCCAGCAGCTTGGCGCAGGGGGCACCTTCCTACAATGAGCAGTTCTTC
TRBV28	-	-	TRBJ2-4	CASSGPWGGPTKNIQYF	TGTGCCAGCAGTGGCCCTTGGGGGGGCCCAACCAAAAACATTCAGTACTTC
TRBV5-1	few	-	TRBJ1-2	CASSLGVNYGYTF	TGCGCCAGCAGCTTGGGCGTTAACTATGGCTACACCTTC
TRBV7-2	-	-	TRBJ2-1	CASSHNSGTFNEQFF	TGTGCCAGCAGCCACAACTCCGGGACTTTCAATGAGCAGTTCTTC
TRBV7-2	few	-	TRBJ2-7	CASSSGGWEQYF	TGTGCCAGCAGCTCGGGGGGCTGGGAGCAGTACTTC
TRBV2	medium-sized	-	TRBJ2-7	CASMETGRTYEQYF	TGTGCCAGCATGGAAACAGGGCGAACCTACGAGCAGTACTTC
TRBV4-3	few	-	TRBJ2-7	CASSQGTLSYEQYF	TGCGCCAGCAGCCAAGGGACACTATCCTACGAGCAGTACTTC
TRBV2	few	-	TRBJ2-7	CASEGGYEQYF	TGTGCCAGTGAGGGCGGCTACGAGCAGTACTTC
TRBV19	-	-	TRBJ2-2	CASSWATTGELFF	TGTGCCAGTAGTTGGGCCACCACCGGGGAGCTGTTTTTT
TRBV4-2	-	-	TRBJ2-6	CASSQDWASGANVLTF	TGTGCCAGCAGCCAAGATTGGGCCTCTGGGGCCAACGTCCTGACTTTC
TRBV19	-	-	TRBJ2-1	CASSIDGASYNEQFF	TGTGCCAGTAGTATAGATGGGGCCAGCTACAATGAGCAGTTCTTC
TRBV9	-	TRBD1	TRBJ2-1	CASSVEGQGTREQFF	TGTGCCAGCAGCGTAGAGGGACAGGGGACGAGAGAGCAGTTCTTC
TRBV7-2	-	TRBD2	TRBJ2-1	CASRRLAGSNEQFF	TGTGCCAGCAGACGACTAGCGGGGAGCAATGAGCAGTTCTTC
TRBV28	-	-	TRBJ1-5	CASSLVGGGSNQPQHF	TGTGCCAGCAGTTTAGTTGGTGGGGGCAGCAATCAGCCCCAGCATTTT
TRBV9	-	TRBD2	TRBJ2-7	CASSVSSGSSYEQYF	TGTGCCAGCAGCGTCTCTAGCGGGAGCTCCTACGAGCAGTACTTC